This entry describes one TCR beta chain. V dropped 6 bases and J dropped 4 bases, with 9 bases sitting between them. Germline CDR1 SGHAT, CDR2 FQNNGV. The CDR3 runs 12 residues. This table comes from immunoSEQ multiplex PCR, and its TCRdb copy is limited to in-frame clones, with some not included. The sample has 2,500,000 or so clones, just under 95% seen once. This specimen belongs to a study of shared clonotypes between healthy human individuals. Recent vaccinations or acute infections were absent in the healthy HIV-negative adult donors. Negatively enriched CD4+ T cells were divided by CD45RA into naive and memory.

This clonotype originated in a man younger than 35 in good health. Some clones in this sample may be carry-over from other donors' samples. This chain joins TRBV11-2 and TRBJ2-5; no clear D gene. The sequenced sample was naive CD4+ T cells from PBMCs. Stated subset: CD45RA+ positively selected. CDR3 protein: CASRLTGETQYF. The CDR3 DNA is TGTGCCAGCAGGCTTACGGGAGAGACCCAGTACTTC.